A selection of T cell receptor beta chains follows, all from one sample in a study of PD-1 blockade in classical Hodgkin lymphoma. Sequenced by immunoSEQ multiplex PCR; TCRdb stores in-frame clones only, minus some. The data show about 38,000 clones, 70% to 80% seen once. The sequencing here drew on peripheral blood mononuclear cells (PBMCs), taken before the fourth cycle of nivolumab. All receptors derive from a human donor with classical Hodgkin lymphoma. Both conserved end residues are part of each CDR3. D genes are given only for firm matches. Some rows have no size entry. The others give once, few or many, or a class for an expanded clone.

J	D	size	V	DNA	CDR3
TRBJ1-1	NA	NA	TRBV28	TGTGCCAGCAGTTCCGGGACCGTGAACACTGAAGCTTTCTTT	CASSSGTVNTEAFF
TRBJ2-1	NA	NA	TRBV5-4	TGTGCCAGCAGCTTGGGTCTAGCGAGAAATGAGCAGTTCTTC	CASSLGLARNEQFF
TRBJ1-1	TRBD1	NA	TRBV6-1	TGTGCCAGCAAGGCCGGGACAGGGAACACTGAAGCTTTCTTT	CASKAGTGNTEAFF
TRBJ2-3	NA	NA	TRBV9	TGTGCCAGCAGCGTAAACAGGGCGTTCTCTAGCACAGATACGCAGTATTTT	CASSVNRAFSSTDTQYF
TRBJ2-1	NA	NA	TRBV19	TGTGCCACCCTGGACTACAATGAGCAGTTCTTC	CATLDYNEQFF
TRBJ2-7	NA	NA	TRBV5-1	TGCGCCAGCAGCTTGGATCCGGGATTGGAGCAGTACTTC	CASSLDPGLEQYF
TRBJ2-7	NA	NA	TRBV28	TGTGCCAGCACCATTGAGGAGGGTAATGAGCAGTACTTC	CASTIEEGNEQYF
TRBJ1-3	NA	few	TRBV18	TGTGCCAGCTCACCAAAAGTCGTCCCAGATGGACGAAGAAACACCATATATTTT	CASSPKVVPDGRRNTIYF
TRBJ2-2	NA	NA	TRBV6-1	TGTGCCAGCAATGCAGGGGTGAAGGCCGGGGAGCTGTTTTTT	CASNAGVKAGELFF
TRBJ1-2	NA	NA	TRBV28	TGTGCCAGTGCCCTTATCCGGGGGAGGGGTGGCTACACCTTC	CASALIRGRGGYTF
TRBJ1-2	NA	medium-sized	TRBV4-2	TGTGCCAGCAGCCCAGCCGGTGGGAGGGATGGCTACACCTTC	CASSPAGGRDGYTF
TRBJ2-3	TRBD1	NA	TRBV7-2	TGTGCCAGCAGCTTCAGGGGGCGCCCCACAGATACGCAGTATTTT	CASSFRGRPTDTQYF
TRBJ2-3	NA	NA	TRBV9	TGTGCCAGCAGCGTAGGGGCTAGTTTGACAGATACGCAGTATTTT	CASSVGASLTDTQYF
TRBJ2-3	TRBD2	NA	TRBV4-1	TGCGCCAGCAGCCTCGGGGGGGCTGGAGATACGCAGTATTTT	CASSLGGAGDTQYF
TRBJ1-2	NA	few	TRBV19	TGTGCCAGTAGTATGGGAGGGGCCGGCAGTGGCTACACCTTC	CASSMGGAGSGYTF
TRBJ2-5	TRBD2	NA	TRBV5-1	TGCGCCAGCAGCTTGACTCTTGGTGCTAGCGGGGGGCAAGAGACCCAGTACTTC	CASSLTLGASGGQETQYF
TRBJ1-5	NA	NA	TRBV19	TGTGCCATCTCGCGGAGGGCAGGGCTTCAGCCCCAGCATTTT	CAISRRAGLQPQHF
TRBJ1-5	NA	few	TRBV19	TGTGCCAGTAGTATCGACAGGACCCCGTTTCGCGATCAGCCCCAGCATTTT	CASSIDRTPFRDQPQHF
TRBJ2-2	NA	NA	TRBV27	TGTGCCAGCAGTTTCAACACCGGGGAGCTGTTTTTT	CASSFNTGELFF
TRBJ2-3	NA	NA	TRBV11-1	TGTGCCAGCAGCTTAAACAGAGATACGCAGTATTTT	CASSLNRDTQYF
TRBJ1-2	TRBD1	medium-sized	TRBV6-5	TGTGCCAGCAGTTACCAGGCAGGGGGTGGCTACACCTTC	CASSYQAGGGYTF
TRBJ2-5	NA	NA	TRBV18	TGTGCCAGCTCACGAAACGTAGGAGGGGAAGAGACCCAGTACTTC	CASSRNVGGEETQYF
TRBJ1-4	NA	NA	TRBV5-1	TGCGCCAGCAGTAGAACTTATCCCATATCGGAAAAACTGTTTTTT	CASSRTYPISEKLFF
TRBJ2-1	NA	NA	TRBV7-2	TGTGCCAGCAGGCTACCGGGACGGTACAATGAGCAGTTCTTC	CASRLPGRYNEQFF
TRBJ2-7	NA	NA	TRBV11-1	TGTGCCAGCAGCCGGGACCTTATCTCCTACGAGCAGTACTTC	CASSRDLISYEQYF
TRBJ1-2	NA	few	TRBV7-2	TGTGCCAGCAGCTTAGCGGGGAAGCCCCTCTATGGCTACACCTTC	CASSLAGKPLYGYTF
TRBJ1-2	TRBD1	NA	TRBV7-2	TGTGCCAGCAGCACCGGGACAGGGGGCGGCTATGGCTACACCTTC	CASSTGTGGGYGYTF
TRBJ2-7	TRBD1	NA	TRBV6-6	TGTGCCAGCAGTTACTCAGGACAGGGTCCCTACGAGCAGTACTTC	CASSYSGQGPYEQYF
TRBJ2-3	NA	NA	TRBV6-1	TGTGCCAGCAGTGAATTGGGCGGGACGGGGATAGATACGCAGTATTTT	CASSELGGTGIDTQYF
TRBJ1-4	NA	NA	TRBV4-3	TGCGCCAGCAGCCAAGACGAGGGAAATGAAAAACTGTTTTTT	CASSQDEGNEKLFF
TRBJ2-1	NA	NA	TRBV5-4	TGTGCCAGCAGCTCGACGACGACAACGGACAGCCTCTACAATGAGCAGTTCTTC	CASSSTTTTDSLYNEQFF
TRBJ2-4	NA	NA	TRBV7-8	TGTGCCAGCAGCTTAGGGGGTACGATATCCAAAAACATTCAGTACTTC	CASSLGGTISKNIQYF
TRBJ1-4	NA	once	TRBV7-2	TGTGCCAGCAGCCTGGGACACGTTAATGAAAAACTGTTTTTT	CASSLGHVNEKLFF
TRBJ2-3	TRBD2	NA	TRBV29-1	TGCAGCGTTGAAGGGGCGACTAGCGGGGGAATAGATACGCAGTATTTT	CSVEGATSGGIDTQYF
TRBJ2-7	NA	NA	TRBV7-9	TGTGCCAGCAGCGAAGGTATGGGTCCGCCGCACTACGAGCAGTACTTC	CASSEGMGPPHYEQYF
TRBJ1-2	TRBD1	NA	TRBV5-4	TGTGCCAGCAGCAGGGGGCGCCCCGCGCAATATGGCTACACCTTC	CASSRGRPAQYGYTF
TRBJ1-3	NA	NA	TRBV28	TGTGCCAGCAGTTTAGGGTTCTCTGGAAACACCATATATTTT	CASSLGFSGNTIYF
TRBJ2-7	TRBD2	NA	TRBV29-1	TGCAGCGTTGAAGCTAGCGGGGACGGCTCCTACGAGCAGTACTTC	CSVEASGDGSYEQYF
TRBJ2-1	NA	once	TRBV18	TGTGCCAGCTCTCAACAGGCTGACAATGAGCAGTTCTTC	CASSQQADNEQFF
TRBJ2-3	TRBD2	NA	TRBV6-1	TGTGCCAGCAGTGAATCTAGCGGGGGGGCCTATAATACGCAGTATTTT	CASSESSGGAYNTQYF
TRBJ1-3	TRBD1	NA	TRBV28	TGTGCCAGCAGTTACCCCACAGGGGTAGCTGGAAACACCATATATTTT	CASSYPTGVAGNTIYF
TRBJ1-1	NA	few	TRBV7-2	TGTGCCAGCAGCTTATGGGGGGGCACTGAAGCTTTCTTT	CASSLWGGTEAFF
TRBJ1-3	TRBD1	NA	TRBV7-8	TGTGCCAGCAGCTCCCCGGGACAGGGATTAAACACCATATATTTT	CASSSPGQGLNTIYF
TRBJ2-2	NA	NA	TRBV6-5	TGTGCCAGCAGTTACAAAGGGGCTGGTATCCCCGGGGAGCTGTTTTTT	CASSYKGAGIPGELFF
TRBJ2-4	NA	NA	TRBV4-2	TGTGCCAGCAGCCAAGTCCCTGGGTTCAGCGGTGACATTCAGTACTTC	CASSQVPGFSGDIQYF
TRBJ2-3	TRBD1	NA	TRBV14	TGTGCCAGCAGCCAGGACAGGATTAGCACAGATACGCAGTATTTT	CASSQDRISTDTQYF
TRBJ2-5	NA	NA	TRBV6-5	TGTGCCAGCCAGGGGAATGTTTGGGAGACCCAGTACTTC	CASQGNVWETQYF
TRBJ1-4	NA	once	TRBV7-2	TGTGCCAGCAGCCGGGGGGGAACTAATGAAAAACTGTTTTTT	CASSRGGTNEKLFF
TRBJ2-3	NA	NA	TRBV5-1	TGCGCCAGCAGCGGTGGGGCCAGGAGAGATACGCAGTATTTT	CASSGGARRDTQYF
TRBJ2-1	TRBD2	NA	TRBV4-3	TGCGCCAGCAGCCGGAGCCCGGGACTAGCGGGCGGTGAGCAGTTCTTC	CASSRSPGLAGGEQFF
TRBJ1-1	TRBD1	NA	TRBV4-2	TGTGCCAGCAGCCAAGACGAAGGGGGCTACACTGAAGCTTTCTTT	CASSQDEGGYTEAFF
TRBJ2-7	TRBD1	NA	TRBV4-1	TGCGCCAGCAGCCTTGCGACAGGGGGGAAATACGAGCAGTACTTC	CASSLATGGKYEQYF
TRBJ2-5	NA	NA	TRBV6-5	TGTGCCAGCAGTTCGACAGGACCGTACCAAGAGACCCAGTACTTC	CASSSTGPYQETQYF
TRBJ2-2	NA	NA	TRBV7-2	TGTGCCAGCAGCCCTCTAGGGTACACCGGGGAGCTGTTTTTT	CASSPLGYTGELFF
TRBJ1-2	NA	NA	TRBV20-1	TGCAGTGCTAGATTGAACTATGGCTACACCTTC	CSARLNYGYTF